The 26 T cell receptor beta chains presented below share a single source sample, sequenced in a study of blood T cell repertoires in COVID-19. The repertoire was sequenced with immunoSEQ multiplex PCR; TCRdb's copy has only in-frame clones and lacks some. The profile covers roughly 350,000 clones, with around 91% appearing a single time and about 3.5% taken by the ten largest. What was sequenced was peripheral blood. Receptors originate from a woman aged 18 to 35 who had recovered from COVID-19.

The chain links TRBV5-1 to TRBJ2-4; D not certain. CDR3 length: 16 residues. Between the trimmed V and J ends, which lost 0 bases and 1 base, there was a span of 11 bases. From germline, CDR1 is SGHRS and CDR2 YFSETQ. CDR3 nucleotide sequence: TGCGCCAGCAGCTTGGGGCAGGCGTTGGCCAAAAACATTCAGTACTTC. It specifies CASSLGQALAKNIQYF.

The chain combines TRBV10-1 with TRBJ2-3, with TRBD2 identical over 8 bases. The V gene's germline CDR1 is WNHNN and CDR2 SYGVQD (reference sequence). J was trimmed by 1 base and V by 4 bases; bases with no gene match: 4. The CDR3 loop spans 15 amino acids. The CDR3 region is CASSVTSGRTDTQYF. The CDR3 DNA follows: TGCGCCAGCAGTGTAACTAGCGGACGCACAGATACGCAGTATTTT.

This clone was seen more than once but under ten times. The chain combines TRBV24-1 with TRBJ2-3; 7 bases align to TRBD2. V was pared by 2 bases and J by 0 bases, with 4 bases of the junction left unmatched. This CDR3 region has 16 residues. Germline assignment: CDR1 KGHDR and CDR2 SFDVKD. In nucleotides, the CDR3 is TGTGCCACCAGTGATTGGCTAGCGGACAGCACAGATACGCAGTATTTT. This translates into CATSDWLADSTDTQYF.

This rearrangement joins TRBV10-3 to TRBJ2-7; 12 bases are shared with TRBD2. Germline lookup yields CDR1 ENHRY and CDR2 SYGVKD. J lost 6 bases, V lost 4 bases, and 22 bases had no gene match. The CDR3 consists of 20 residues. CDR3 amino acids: CAISVRRLRLAGVSRPEQYV. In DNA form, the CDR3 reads TGTGCCATCAGTGTAAGGCGCCTTAGACTAGCGGGAGTGAGTCGCCCCGAGCAGTACGTC.

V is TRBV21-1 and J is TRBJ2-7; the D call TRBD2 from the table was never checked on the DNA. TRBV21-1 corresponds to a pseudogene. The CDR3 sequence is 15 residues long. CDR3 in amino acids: CASSKGAADEYEQYV. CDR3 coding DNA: TGTGCCAGCAGCAAAGGAGCGGCAGACGAATACGAGCAGTACGTC.

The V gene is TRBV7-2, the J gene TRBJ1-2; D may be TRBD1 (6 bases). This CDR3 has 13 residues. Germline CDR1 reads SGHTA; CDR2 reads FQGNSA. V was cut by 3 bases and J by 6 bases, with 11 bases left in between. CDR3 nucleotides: TGTGCCAGCAGCTTGCAGGGGAGAGATGGCTACACCTTC. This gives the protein CASSLQGRDGYTF. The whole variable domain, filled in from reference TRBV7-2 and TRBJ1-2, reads GAGVSQSPSNKVTEKGKDVELRCDPISGHTALYWYRQSLGQGLEFLIYFQGNSAPDKSGLPSDRFSAERTGGSVSTLTIQRTQQEDSAVYLCASSLQGRDGYTFGSGTRLTVV.

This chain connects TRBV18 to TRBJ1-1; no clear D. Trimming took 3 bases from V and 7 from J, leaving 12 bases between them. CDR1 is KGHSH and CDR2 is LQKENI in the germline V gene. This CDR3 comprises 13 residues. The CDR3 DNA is TGTGCCAGCTCACCCCGCCTTGGAGATGAAGCTTTCTTT. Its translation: CASSPRLGDEAFF.

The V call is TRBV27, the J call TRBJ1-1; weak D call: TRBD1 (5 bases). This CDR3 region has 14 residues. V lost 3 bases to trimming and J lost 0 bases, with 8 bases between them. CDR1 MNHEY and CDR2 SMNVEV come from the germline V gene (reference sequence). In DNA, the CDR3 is TGTGCCAGCAGTTTCAGGGATATGAACACTGAAGCTTTCTTT. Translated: CASSFRDMNTEAFF.

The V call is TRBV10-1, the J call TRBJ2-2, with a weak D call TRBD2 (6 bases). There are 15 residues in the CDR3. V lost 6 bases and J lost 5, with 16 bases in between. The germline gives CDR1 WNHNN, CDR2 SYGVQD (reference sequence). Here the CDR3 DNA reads TGCGCCAGCAGCCCGGGACTCTCTAGGACCGGGGAGCTGTTTTTT. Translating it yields CASSPGLSRTGELFF.

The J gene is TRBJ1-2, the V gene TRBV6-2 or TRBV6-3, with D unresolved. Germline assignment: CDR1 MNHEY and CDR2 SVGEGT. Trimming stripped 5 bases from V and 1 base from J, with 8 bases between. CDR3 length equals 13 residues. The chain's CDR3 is CASSRTYNYGYTF. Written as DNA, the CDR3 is TGTGCCAGCAGTCGGACTTATAACTATGGCTACACCTTC.

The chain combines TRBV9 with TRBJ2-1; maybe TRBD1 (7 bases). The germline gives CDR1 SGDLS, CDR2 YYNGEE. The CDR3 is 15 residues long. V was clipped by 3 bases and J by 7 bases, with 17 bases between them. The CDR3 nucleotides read TGTGCCAGCAGCGGAGAGACAGGGAGGTTTAATGAGCAGTTCTTC. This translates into CASSGETGRFNEQFF.

CDR3 in amino acids: CSVSDRQTQETQYF. The CDR3 DNA reads TGCAGCGTTAGCGATCGACAGACTCAAGAGACCCAGTACTTC. The genes are TRBV29-1 and TRBJ2-5; D is perhaps TRBD1 (5 bases). Germline V lookup: CDR1 SQVTM, CDR2 ANQGSEA. V lost 5 bases, J lost 2 bases, and 15 bases lay in between. CDR3 length: 14 amino acids.

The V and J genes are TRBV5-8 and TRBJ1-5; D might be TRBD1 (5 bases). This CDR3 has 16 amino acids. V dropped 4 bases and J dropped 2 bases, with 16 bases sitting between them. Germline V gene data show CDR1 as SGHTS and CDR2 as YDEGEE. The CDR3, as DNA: TGTGCCAGCAGCCACTGGGGGGATGGACGCAATCAGCCCCAGCATTTT. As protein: CASSHWGDGRNQPQHF.

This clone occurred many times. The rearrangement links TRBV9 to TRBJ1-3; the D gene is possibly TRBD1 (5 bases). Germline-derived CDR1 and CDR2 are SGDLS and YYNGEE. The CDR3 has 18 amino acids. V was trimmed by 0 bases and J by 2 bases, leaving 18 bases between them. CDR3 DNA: TGTGCCAGCAGCGTAGGCCCCCTGTCAGGGCACGCTGGAAACACCATATATTTT. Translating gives CASSVGPLSGHAGNTIYF. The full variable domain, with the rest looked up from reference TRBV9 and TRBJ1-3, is DSGVTQTPKHLITATGQRVTLRCSPRSGDLSVYWYQQSLDQGLQFLIQYYNGEERAKGNILERFSAQQFPDLHSELNLSSLELGDSALYFCASSVGPLSGHAGNTIYFGEGSWLTVV.

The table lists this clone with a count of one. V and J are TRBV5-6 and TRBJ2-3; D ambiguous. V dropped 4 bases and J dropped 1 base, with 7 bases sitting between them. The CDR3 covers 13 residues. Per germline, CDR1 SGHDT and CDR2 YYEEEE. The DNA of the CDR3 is TGTGCCAGCAGCCGTCTCGGCACAGATACGCAGTATTTT. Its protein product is CASSRLGTDTQYF.

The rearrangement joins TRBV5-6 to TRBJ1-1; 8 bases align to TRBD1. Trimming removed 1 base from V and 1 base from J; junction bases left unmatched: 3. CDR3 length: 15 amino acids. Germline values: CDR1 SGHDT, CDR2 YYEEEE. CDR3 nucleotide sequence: TGTGCCAGCAGCTTGTACGGGACAGGGAACACTGAAGCTTTCTTT. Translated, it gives CASSLYGTGNTEAFF.

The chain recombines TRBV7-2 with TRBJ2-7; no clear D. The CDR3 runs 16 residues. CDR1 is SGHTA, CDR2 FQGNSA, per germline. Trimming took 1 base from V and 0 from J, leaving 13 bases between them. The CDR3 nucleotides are TGTGCCAGCAGCTTAGTTACGCGGTTCTACTCCTACGAGCAGTACGTC. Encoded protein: CASSLVTRFYSYEQYV.

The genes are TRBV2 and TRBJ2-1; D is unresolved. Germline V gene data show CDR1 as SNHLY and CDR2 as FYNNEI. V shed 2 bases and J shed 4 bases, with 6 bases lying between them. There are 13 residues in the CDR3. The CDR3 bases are TGTGCCAGCAGTGAATCCCAGTACAATGAGCAGTTCTTC. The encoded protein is CASSESQYNEQFF.

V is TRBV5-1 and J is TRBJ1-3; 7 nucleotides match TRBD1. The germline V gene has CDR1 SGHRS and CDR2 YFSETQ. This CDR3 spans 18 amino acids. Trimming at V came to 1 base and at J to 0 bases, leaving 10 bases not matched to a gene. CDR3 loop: CASSLIGGGSGSGNTIYF. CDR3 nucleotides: TGCGCCAGCAGCTTGATAGGGGGCGGCTCCGGCTCTGGAAACACCATATATTTT.

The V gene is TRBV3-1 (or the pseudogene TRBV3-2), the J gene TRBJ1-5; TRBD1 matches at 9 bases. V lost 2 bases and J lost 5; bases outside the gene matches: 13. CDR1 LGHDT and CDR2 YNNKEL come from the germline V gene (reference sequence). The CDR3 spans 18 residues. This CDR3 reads CASSQHRGQDRRYQPQHF. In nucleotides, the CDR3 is TGTGCCAGCAGCCAACACAGGGGGCAGGACAGACGATATCAGCCCCAGCATTTT.

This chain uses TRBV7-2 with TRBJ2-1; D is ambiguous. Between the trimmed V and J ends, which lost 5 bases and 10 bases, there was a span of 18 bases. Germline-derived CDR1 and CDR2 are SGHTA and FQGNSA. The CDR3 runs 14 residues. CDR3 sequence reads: CASSPYLSPSEQFF. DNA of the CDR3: TGTGCCAGCAGCCCTTATCTTAGCCCATCCGAGCAGTTCTTC.

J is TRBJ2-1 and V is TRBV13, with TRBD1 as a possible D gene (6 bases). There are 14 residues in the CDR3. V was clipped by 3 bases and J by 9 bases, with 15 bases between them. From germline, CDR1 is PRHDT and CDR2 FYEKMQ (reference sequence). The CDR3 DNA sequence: TGTGCCAGCAGCTTCCTTGGGGGCGGCCGTGAGCAGTTCTTC. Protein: CASSFLGGGREQFF.

The CDR3 DNA is TGTGCCAGCAGTTCCTCTAGCGGGAGCCTTTACAATGAGCAGTTCTTC. Its protein is CASSSSSGSLYNEQFF. This chain joins TRBV6-5 and TRBJ2-1; TRBD2 matches at 10 bases. The V and J ends lost 4 bases and 4 bases, in that order; junction bases with no gene match: 7. The CDR3 contains 16 residues. The germline gives CDR1 MNHEY, CDR2 SVGAGI.

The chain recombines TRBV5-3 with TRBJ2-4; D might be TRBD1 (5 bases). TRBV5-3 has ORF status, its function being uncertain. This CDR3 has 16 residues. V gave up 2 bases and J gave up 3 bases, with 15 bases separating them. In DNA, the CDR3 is TGTGCCAGAAGCTTTACAGGCTCTTGGGGCAAAAACATTCAGTACTTC. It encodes CARSFTGSWGKNIQYF.

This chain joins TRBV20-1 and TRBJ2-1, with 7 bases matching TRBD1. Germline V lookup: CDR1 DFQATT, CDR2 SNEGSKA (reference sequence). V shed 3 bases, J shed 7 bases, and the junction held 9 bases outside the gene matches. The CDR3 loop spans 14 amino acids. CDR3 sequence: CSASRTSRGNEQFF. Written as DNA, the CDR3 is TGCAGTGCTAGTCGTACTTCCAGGGGGAATGAGCAGTTCTTC.

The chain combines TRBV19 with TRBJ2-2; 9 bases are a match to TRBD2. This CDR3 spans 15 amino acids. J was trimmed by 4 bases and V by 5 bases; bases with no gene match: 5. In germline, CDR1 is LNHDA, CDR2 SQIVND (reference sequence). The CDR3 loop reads CASSGASGITGELFF. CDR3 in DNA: TGTGCCAGTAGTGGTGCTAGCGGGATCACCGGGGAGCTGTTTTTT.